This T cell receptor (beta chain) came from a study of blood T cell repertoires in COVID-19. Background on the study: Sites across the United States, Italy and Spain contributed samples from acute and convalescent COVID-19. PBMCs, B-cell-depleted T cells, or T cells provided the cDNA or gDNA that made up the material.

Per the authors' pipeline: Researchers report that nucleated cell counts were estimated from reference gene primer amplification. The table came from immunoSEQ multiplex PCR; TCRdb's copy has only in-frame clones and leaves some out. V, J and clone size are those of that table, while D and trimming were read from the DNA. The sample lists roughly 86,000 clones; 85% were seen once. The CDR3 totals 15 residues. The germline V gene has CDR1 SGHKS and CDR2 YYEKEE (reference sequence). Trimming left V 0 bases short and J 1 base short, with 8 bases between. The clonotype comes from a man aged 50 or older with acute or convalescent COVID-19. Material for sequencing was peripheral blood. V usage is TRBV5-5 and J usage is TRBJ1-5, with D unclear. The chain's CDR3 is CASSLGGPSNQPQHF. The CDR3 DNA reads as TGTGCCAGCAGCTTGGGAGGTCCCAGCAATCAGCCCCAGCATTTT.